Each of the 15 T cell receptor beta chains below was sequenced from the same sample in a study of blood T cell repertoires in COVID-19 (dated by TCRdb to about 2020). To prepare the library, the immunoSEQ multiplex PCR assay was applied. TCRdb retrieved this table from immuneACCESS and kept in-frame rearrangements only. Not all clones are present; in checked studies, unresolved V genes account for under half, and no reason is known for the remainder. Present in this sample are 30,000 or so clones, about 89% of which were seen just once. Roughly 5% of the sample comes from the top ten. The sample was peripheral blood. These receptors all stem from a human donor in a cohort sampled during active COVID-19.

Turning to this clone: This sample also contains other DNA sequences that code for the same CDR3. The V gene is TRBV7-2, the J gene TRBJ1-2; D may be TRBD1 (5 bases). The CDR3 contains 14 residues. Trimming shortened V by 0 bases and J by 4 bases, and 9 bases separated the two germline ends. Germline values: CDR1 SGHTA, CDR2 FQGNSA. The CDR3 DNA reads TGTGCCAGCAGCTTAGCGCCGGGGGGCTATGGCTACACCTTC. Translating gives CASSLAPGGYGYTF. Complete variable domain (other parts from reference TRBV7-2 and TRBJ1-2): GAGVSQSPSNKVTEKGKDVELRCDPISGHTALYWYRQSLGQGLEFLIYFQGNSAPDKSGLPSDRFSAERTGGSVSTLTIQRTQQEDSAVYLCASSLAPGGYGYTFGSGTRLTVV.

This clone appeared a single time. CDR3 bases: TGTGCCAGTAGTAAGTCTAGCGGGTACCAAGAGACCCAGTACTTC. Amino acids: CASSKSSGYQETQYF. This sequence joins TRBV19 and TRBJ2-5, with 8 nucleotides matching TRBD2. With 4 bases clipped from V and 0 bases from J, the junction kept 4 bases outside the gene matches. Germline CDR1 is LNHDA and CDR2 is SQIVND (reference sequence). The CDR3 has 15 amino acids.

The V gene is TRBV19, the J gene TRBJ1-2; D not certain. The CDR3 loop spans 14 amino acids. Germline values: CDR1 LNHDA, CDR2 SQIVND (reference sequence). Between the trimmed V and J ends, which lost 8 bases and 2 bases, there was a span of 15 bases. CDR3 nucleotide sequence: TGTGCCAGTGCCTCGGGGAGGGAAAACTATGGCTACACCTTC. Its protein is CASASGRENYGYTF.

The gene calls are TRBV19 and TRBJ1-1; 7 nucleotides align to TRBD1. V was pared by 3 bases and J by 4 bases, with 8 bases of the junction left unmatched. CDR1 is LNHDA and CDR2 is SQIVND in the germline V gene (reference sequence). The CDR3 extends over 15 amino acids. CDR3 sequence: CASSIRTGSGTEAFF. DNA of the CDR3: TGTGCCAGTAGTATTCGGACAGGATCGGGCACTGAAGCTTTCTTT. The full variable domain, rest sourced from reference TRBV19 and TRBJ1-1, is DGGITQSPKYLFRKEGQNVTLSCEQNLNHDAMYWYRQDPGQGLRLIYYSQIVNDFQKGDIAEGYSVSREKKESFPLTVTSAQKNPTAFYLCASSIRTGSGTEAFFGQGTRLTVV.

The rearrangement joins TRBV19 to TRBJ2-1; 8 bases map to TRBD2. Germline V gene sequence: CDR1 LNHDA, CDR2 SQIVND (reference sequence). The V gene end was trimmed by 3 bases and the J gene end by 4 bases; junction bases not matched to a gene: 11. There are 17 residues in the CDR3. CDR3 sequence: CASSIRNGGAIYNEQFF. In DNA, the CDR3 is TGTGCCAGTAGTATCCGAAACGGGGGGGCAATATACAATGAGCAGTTCTTC.

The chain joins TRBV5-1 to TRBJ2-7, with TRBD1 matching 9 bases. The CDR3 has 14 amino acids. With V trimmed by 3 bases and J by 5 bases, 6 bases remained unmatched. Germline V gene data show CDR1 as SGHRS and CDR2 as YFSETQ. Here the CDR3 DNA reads TGCGCCAGCAGCTCGGAACAGGGGGCTAACGAGCAGTACGTC. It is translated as CASSSEQGANEQYV.

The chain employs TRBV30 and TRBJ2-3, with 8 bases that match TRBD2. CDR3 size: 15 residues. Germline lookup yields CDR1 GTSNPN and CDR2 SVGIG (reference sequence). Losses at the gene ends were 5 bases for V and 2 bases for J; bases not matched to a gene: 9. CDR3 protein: CAWSRLAGTTDTQYF. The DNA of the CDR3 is TGTGCCTGGTCGCGGCTAGCGGGTACCACAGATACGCAGTATTTT. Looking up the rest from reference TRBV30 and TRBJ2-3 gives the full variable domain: SQTIHQWPATLVQPVGSPLSLECTVEGTSNPNLYWYRQAAGRGLQLLFYSVGIGQISSEVPQNLSASRPQDRQFILSSKKLLLSDSGFYLCAWSRLAGTTDTQYFGPGTRLTVL.

Written as DNA, the CDR3 is TGTGCCAGCCGGGACAGGGGGCATAACACTGAAGCTTTCTTT. This gives the protein CASRDRGHNTEAFF. V is TRBV2 and J is TRBJ1-1, with 12 positions matching TRBD1. The germline CDR1 and CDR2 sequences are SNHLY and FYNNEI. The trim removed 8 bases at V and 2 bases at J, leaving 3 bases unmatched. This CDR3 spans 14 amino acids.

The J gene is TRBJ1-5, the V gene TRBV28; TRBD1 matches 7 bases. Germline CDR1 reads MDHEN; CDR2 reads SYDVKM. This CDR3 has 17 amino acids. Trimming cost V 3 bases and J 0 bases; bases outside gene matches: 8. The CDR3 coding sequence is TGTGCCAGCAGTTTCCCCGGGACAGAATATAGCAATCAGCCCCAGCATTTT. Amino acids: CASSFPGTEYSNQPQHF.

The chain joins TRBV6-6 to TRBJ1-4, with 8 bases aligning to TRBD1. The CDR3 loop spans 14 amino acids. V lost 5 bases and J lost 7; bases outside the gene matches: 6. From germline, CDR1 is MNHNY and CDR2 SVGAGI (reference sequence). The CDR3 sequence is CASSPQGAREKLFF. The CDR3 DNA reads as TGTGCCAGCAGTCCTCAGGGGGCCCGTGAAAAACTGTTTTTT.

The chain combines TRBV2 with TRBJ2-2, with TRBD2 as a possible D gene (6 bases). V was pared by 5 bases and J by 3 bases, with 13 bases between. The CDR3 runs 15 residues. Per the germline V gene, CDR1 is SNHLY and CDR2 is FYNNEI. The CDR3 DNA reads TGTGCCAGCAGTTTAATCGGCGGGGACACCGGGGAGCTGTTTTTT. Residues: CASSLIGGDTGELFF.

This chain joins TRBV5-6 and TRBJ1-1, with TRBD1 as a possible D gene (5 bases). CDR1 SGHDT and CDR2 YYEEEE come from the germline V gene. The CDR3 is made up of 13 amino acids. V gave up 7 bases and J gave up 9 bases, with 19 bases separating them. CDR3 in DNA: TGTGCCAGCCGAAACGTCTACAGGCCTAAAGCTTTCTTT. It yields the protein CASRNVYRPKAFF.

The CDR3 DNA follows: TGTGCCAGCAGCTCACGGGACGGATGGGGGGCTGAAGCTTTCTTT. It translates to CASSSRDGWGAEAFF. The V gene is TRBV5-4, the J gene TRBJ1-1; TRBD1 is a possible D gene (5 bases). The CDR3 is made up of 15 amino acids. CDR1 SGHNT and CDR2 YYREEE come from the germline V gene (reference sequence). V lost 3 bases to trimming and J lost 6 bases, with 18 bases between them.

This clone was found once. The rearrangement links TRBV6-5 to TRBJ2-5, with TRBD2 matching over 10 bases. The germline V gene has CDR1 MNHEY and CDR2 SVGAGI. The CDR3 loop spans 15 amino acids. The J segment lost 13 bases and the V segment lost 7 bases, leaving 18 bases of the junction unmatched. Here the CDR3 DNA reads TGTGCCAGCATGATAGCGGGGGGACGAAATATCCCCAGGTACTTC. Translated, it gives CASMIAGGRNIPRYF.

The CDR3 bases are TGTGCCATCAGTGAGAGGGGACAACCCCTAGGGACCCAGTACTTC. It is translated as CAISERGQPLGTQYF. The chain has TRBV10-3 and TRBJ2-5, with a weak D call TRBD1 (6 bases). Germline CDR1 is ENHRY and CDR2 is SYGVKD. V was trimmed by 2 bases and J by 7 bases, leaving 17 bases between them. The CDR3 sequence is 15 residues long.